This T cell receptor beta chain was found in a study of early T cells in non-severe SARS-CoV-2 infection. As for the study in general: The authors sequenced bulk RNA from unsorted whole blood, leaving chains unpaired. General study results and limits: Lookups in VDJdb leaned toward anti-spike CD8 responses and missed private and CD4 specificities.

This clonotype was picked up a small number of times. The target antigen is unknown. CDR1 SGHNT and CDR2 YENEEA come from the germline V gene. V gave up 9 bases and J gave up 1 base, with 5 bases separating them. This CDR3 contains 11 residues. The TCR library protocol was used to attach unique molecular identifiers. These identifiers were attached to individual cDNA molecules. A single record per CDR3 protein comes from TCRdb applying MiXCR to the 5' RACE reads. The sample has tens of thousands of distinct CDR3 sequences, around an eighth seen once. This sequence was found in an adult who was a healthcare worker with PCR-confirmed SARS-CoV-2 infection or an uninfected control (not recorded which). V usage is TRBV11-3 and J usage is TRBJ2-3; D unclear. Sequencing was done on a sample of whole blood. Written as DNA, the CDR3 is TGTGCCAGACTGGGCACAGATACGCAGTATTTT. This codes for CARLGTDTQYF. Together with reference TRBV11-3 and TRBJ2-3, the CDR3 gives the full variable domain: EAGVVQSPRYKIIEKKQPVAFWCNPISGHNTLYWYLQNLGQGPELLIRYENEEAVDDSQLPKDRFSAERLKGVDSTLKIQPAELGDSAVYLCARLGTDTQYFGPGTRLTVL.